Sequencing of this T cell receptor (beta chain) was carried out in a study of monozygotic twins with cystic fibrosis (dated by TCRdb to the early 2020s). Concerning the study at large: Barcoded libraries were made from approximately 2.8 micrograms of fragmented DNA using about 14 PCR cycles. Data for three of the twin pairs had already been reported earlier in a different context. On the day blood was drawn, the twins' weight-for-height and FEVPerc (FEV1 disease centile) were ranked against those of the 1,060 cohort participants. To gauge how much genetics shapes V and J gene usage, the researchers compared TCR beta repertoires both within and across 16 monozygotic twin pairs who have cystic fibrosis. The cohort included ten female and six male twin pairs, mostly children and adolescents, aged roughly 2.0 to 36.4 years with a median of roughly 10 years. General study outcomes and caveats: Simpson clonality was generally low (median about 0.0087), which suggests a naive-dominated repertoire, and clonality was higher in the most severely affected patients. Only a small cohort was studied, and no association of shared CDR3 numbers with age, concordance or disease severity was found. Monozygotic CF twin pairs shared significantly more nucleotide-identical clonotypes within each pair than unrelated CF individuals shared with one another (P = 0.000026, Mann-Whitney). In 13 of 16 pairs, V gene usage most closely resembled the co-twin's, and the same held for J usage in 8 of 16 pairs, a pattern suggesting genetic constraints.

The twin pairs came from the European Cystic Fibrosis Twin and Sibling Study Cohort, a cohort that recruited patients from 150 to 200 CF clinics across 14 European countries. Both zygosity and CFTR genotype were checked in-house, and zygosity was tested with multiplex PCR across nine short tandem repeat loci. Peripheral blood was taken from each twin, and clinical parameters were recorded on the day of blood sampling. Genomic DNA was isolated from peripheral blood cells with phenol/chloroform and kept in TE buffer at 4 degrees C. Reading from cysteine to phenylalanine, the CDR3 counts 13 amino acids. The only DNA kept is the CDR3, 39 bases in frame from the first base. Taken from the germline V gene, the CDR1 and CDR2 loops are LGHNA and YSLEER. V lost 0 bases and J lost 4 bases; the stretch between them is 4 bases long. This clone was picked up a small number of times. The antigen it binds to is not known. No base quality values were provided; no much bigger clone lies one nucleotide off.

Following the manufacturer's instructions, the researchers used the immunoSEQ immune profiling system to amplify TCR beta CDR3 regions via multiplex PCR. An Illumina NextSeq system was used for sequencing. Turning to the authors' computational methods: The immunoSEQ Analyzer platform handled processing of the sequence data, and clonality was calculated by taking the square root of Simpson's index of productive rearrangements. Similarity in V and J usage was measured by Jensen-Shannon distance, and OLGA was used to compute CDR3 generation probabilities. Shared CDR3 sequences were searched in the immuneACCESS database (August 2020) and in VDJdb (December 2020). The immuneACCESS repertoire file appears here via TCRdb, limited to in-frame rearrangements. These files lack a portion of the clones; in checked studies, under half of the deficit traces to unresolved V genes, and the cause of the others is not known. Clone size and V and J calls were adopted from that table, with D and trimming inferred from the DNA. Across this sample there are around 34,000 clones, with approximately 92% seen only once. The biggest ten clones account for roughly 1% of the sample.

This TCR derives from a girl aged 2-15 years with cystic fibrosis. The V gene is TRBV4-3 and the J gene is TRBJ1-3; confidence is insufficient to name the D gene. Sequences were obtained from blood. The CDR3 in this case is CASSQEGGNTIYF. The DNA is TGCGCCAGCAGCCAAGAGGGGGGAAACACCATATATTTT.